This T cell receptor (beta chain) is from a study of T cells in Graves' hyperthyroidism and ophthalmopathy. Study-level results: Peripheral blood also featured most of the thyroid clonotypes expanded above 0.001.

There were TCR beta CDR3 regions amplified from RNA transcripts. The HTBI primer set served for first-round RT-PCR of the TCR CDR3. Each CDR3 protein is one row after TCRdb ran MiXCR on the multiplex PCR reads. The sample has around 560,000 distinct CDR3 sequences; roughly 17% are singletons. The ends lost 5 bases at V and 2 bases at J; junction bases unmatched: 8. CDR1 PRHDT and CDR2 FYEKMQ come from the germline V gene (reference sequence). The CDR3 is made up of 15 amino acids. The sample holds many counts of this clonotype. Its antigen remains unidentified. Absence of ophthalmopathy progression within 18 months defined stable Graves' hyperthyroidism. The hyperthyroidism was newly diagnosed and had lasted under 2 months; the patients were aged 18 to 65. Together with thyroid ultrasound, orbital computed tomography, serum thyroxine and TRAb, clinical symptoms were used for diagnoses.

Material: blood. The receptor was derived from a woman between 18 and 30 years old with Graves' hyperthyroidism. The chain combines TRBV13 with TRBJ1-1, with 7 bases fitting TRBD1. CDR3 DNA sequence: TGTGCCAGCAGCGTACAGGGGTCTCGCAACACTGAAGCTTTCTTT. Amino acids: CASSVQGSRNTEAFF.